These 29 T cell receptor beta chains were all obtained from the same sample, sequenced in a study of blood T cell repertoires in COVID-19. Measured with immunoSEQ multiplex PCR; TCRdb has only the in-frame clones, and not every one. The sample has some 97,000 clones; about nine tenths are singletons. The sample was peripheral blood. Every receptor here comes from a man in his forties or fifties with acute or convalescent COVID-19.

V and J are TRBV15 and TRBJ1-2; 7 bases are shared with TRBD1. Trimming cost V 5 bases and J 4 bases; bases outside gene matches: 7. CDR1 LNHNV and CDR2 YYDKDF come from the germline V gene (reference sequence). CDR3 length: 14 residues. The CDR3 loop is CATSAYRGLYGYTF. The CDR3 DNA reads TGTGCCACCAGCGCATACAGGGGCCTCTATGGCTACACCTTC.

This chain links TRBV27 with TRBJ2-5; D is possibly TRBD1 (5 bases). CDR1 and CDR2 from the germline V gene are MNHEY and SMNVEV (reference sequence). This CDR3 spans 13 amino acids. V was pared by 2 bases and J by 4 bases, with 8 bases between. The CDR3 here is CASSLRGGETQYF. Here the CDR3 DNA reads TGTGCCAGCAGTTTAAGGGGTGGAGAGACCCAGTACTTC.

This clone was seen a single time. The chain has TRBV5-1 and TRBJ2-2; D may be TRBD1 (6 bases). The germline V and J ends were trimmed by 0 bases and 0 bases, with 9 bases remaining between them. The germline CDR1 and CDR2 sequences are SGHRS and YFSETQ. This CDR3 contains 16 residues. CDR3 DNA sequence: TGCGCCAGCAGCTTGGTGGCAGGGGCGAACACCGGGGAGCTGTTTTTT. It codes for CASSLVAGANTGELFF.

This chain connects TRBV19 to TRBJ1-1; 7 positions match TRBD1. Germline V lookup: CDR1 LNHDA, CDR2 SQIVND (reference sequence). V dropped 6 bases and J dropped 0; count of bases not matched to a gene: 4. This CDR3 is 14 amino acids long. This CDR3 is CASSHRGMNTEAFF. CDR3 nucleotide sequence: TGTGCCAGTAGCCACAGGGGAATGAACACTGAAGCTTTCTTT.

The V gene is TRBV3-1 (or the pseudogene TRBV3-2), the J gene TRBJ1-1, with D unclear. The V end was cut by 5 bases, the J end by 1 base, with 14 bases between. The CDR3 totals 15 residues. From germline, CDR1 is LGHDT and CDR2 YNNKEL (reference sequence). The CDR3 loop is CASSWIPRGNTEAFF. For the CDR3, the DNA is TGTGCCAGCAGCTGGATTCCTCGAGGGAACACTGAAGCTTTCTTT.

The V call is TRBV11-2, the J call TRBJ1-2, with D perhaps TRBD1 (5 bases). Germline CDR1 reads SGHAT; CDR2 reads FQNNGV. With 3 bases removed from V and 4 bases from J, the gap between germline ends came to 9 bases. The CDR3 extends over 13 amino acids. The CDR3 here is CASSLAGFYGYTF. CDR3 in DNA: TGTGCCAGCAGCTTGGCAGGGTTCTATGGCTACACCTTC. The variable domain in full, with the rest retrieved from reference TRBV11-2 and TRBJ1-2, is EAGVAQSPRYKIIEKRQSVAFWCNPISGHATLYWYQQILGQGPKLLIQFQNNGVVDDSQLPKDRFSAERLKGVDSTLKIQPAKLEDSAVYLCASSLAGFYGYTFGSGTRLTVV.

The chain links TRBV6-5 to TRBJ1-1; D uncertain. The CDR3 sequence is 14 residues long. From germline, CDR1 is MNHEY and CDR2 SVGAGI. Trimming left V 6 bases short and J 1 base short, with 12 bases between. The CDR3 nucleotides read TGTGCCAGCAGACGGTTAGGAGGGAACACTGAAGCTTTCTTT. This sequence encodes CASRRLGGNTEAFF.

The chain carries TRBV7-9 and TRBJ2-5; TRBD2 agrees at 11 bases. Trimming at V came to 2 bases and at J to 4 bases, leaving 6 bases not matched to a gene. Germline V CDR1 and CDR2: SEHNR, FQNEAQ (reference sequence). The CDR3 spans 16 residues. CDR3 coding DNA: TGTGCCAGCAGCTTAACACTAGCGGGAGTTGCAGAGACCCAGTACTTC. Translated: CASSLTLAGVAETQYF.

V usage is TRBV6-2 or TRBV6-3 and J usage is TRBJ2-1, with TRBD2 matching 9 bases. The CDR3 loop spans 16 amino acids. Germline loops: CDR1 MNHEY, CDR2 SVGEGT. V trimming: 2 bases; J trimming: 9 bases; junction bases outside the gene matches: 11. CDR3 DNA: TGTGCCAGCAGTTACGTATCGGTAGCGGGAGTCGCTGAGCAGTTCTTC. Translating gives CASSYVSVAGVAEQFF.

This sequence joins TRBV15 and TRBJ1-1; 7 bases agree with TRBD1. The trim removed 3 bases at V and 1 base at J, leaving 2 bases unmatched. Per the germline V gene, CDR1 is LNHNV and CDR2 is YYDKDF (reference sequence). The CDR3 totals 14 residues. In nucleotides, the CDR3 is TGTGCCACCAGCAGTAGGACAGGGAACACTGAAGCTTTCTTT. It encodes CATSSRTGNTEAFF. Filled out from reference TRBV15 and TRBJ1-1, the complete variable domain reads DAMVIQNPRYQVTQFGKPVTLSCSQTLNHNVMYWYQQKSSQAPKLLFHYYDKDFNNEADTPDNFQSRRPNTSFCFLDIRSPGLGDTAMYLCATSSRTGNTEAFFGQGTRLTVV.

For the CDR3, the DNA is TGTGCCACCGCGGGACAGGGGGGGAACACTGAAGCTTTCTTT. Protein: CATAGQGGNTEAFF. The chain recombines TRBV5-3 with TRBJ1-1; 11 bases agree with TRBD1. TRBV5-3 is an ORF for which the function is uncertain. CDR3 length equals 14 residues. V lost 9 bases and J lost 1; bases outside the gene matches: 5.

The gene calls are TRBV6-6 and TRBJ2-3, with D possibly TRBD1 on 6 matching bases. Germline assignment: CDR1 MNHNY and CDR2 SVGAGI (reference sequence). The CDR3 totals 15 residues. Trimming pared 2 bases from V and 2 bases from J, leaving 11 bases between. The CDR3 DNA is TGTGCCAGCAGTTACGGCCAGGGGTTCACAGATACGCAGTATTTT. Translating it yields CASSYGQGFTDTQYF.

CDR3 sequence: CAWEPLYGYTF. The CDR3 coding sequence is TGTGCCTGGGAGCCGCTATATGGCTACACCTTC. The V call is TRBV30, the J call TRBJ1-2; the D is unclear. The CDR3 consists of 11 residues. Germline loops: CDR1 GTSNPN, CDR2 SVGIG (reference sequence). V lost 5 bases to trimming and J lost 5 bases, with 9 bases between them.

The rearrangement joins TRBV3-1 (or the pseudogene TRBV3-2) to TRBJ2-3; 8 positions agree with TRBD2. J lost 1 base, V lost 0 bases, and 9 bases had no gene match. The germline V gene encodes CDR1 LGHDT and CDR2 YNNKEL (reference sequence). The CDR3 spans 18 residues. The CDR3 sequence: CASSQDLVSGKGTDTQYF. The CDR3 region has the DNA TGTGCCAGCAGCCAAGATCTTGTTAGCGGGAAGGGCACAGATACGCAGTATTTT.

This chain links TRBV10-3 with TRBJ1-5; D is uncertain. Germline V gives CDR1 ENHRY, CDR2 SYGVKD. This CDR3 has 13 amino acids. V dropped 5 bases and J dropped 5 bases, with 10 bases sitting between them. CDR3 residues: CAISYESDQPQHF. The CDR3 DNA follows: TGTGCCATCAGTTATGAATCAGATCAGCCCCAGCATTTT.

The chain joins TRBV7-9 to TRBJ1-4; TRBD1 matches at 12 bases. This CDR3 region has 16 residues. The V gene end was trimmed by 1 base and the J gene end by 5 bases; junction bases not matched to a gene: 2. Germline values: CDR1 SEHNR, CDR2 FQNEAQ (reference sequence). CDR3: CASSLGDRGQNEKLFF. The CDR3 DNA sequence: TGTGCCAGCAGCTTAGGGGACAGGGGGCAGAATGAAAAACTGTTTTTT.

This clone was observed once. V is TRBV12-5 and J is TRBJ1-1; 7 bases are shared with TRBD1. This CDR3 comprises 18 residues. In germline, CDR1 is LGHNT, CDR2 FRNRAP. The V and J ends lost 2 bases and 0 bases, in that order; junction bases with no gene match: 12. DNA of the CDR3: TGTGCTAGTGGTTTGTATGCTATGGGACAGAAGATGAACACTGAAGCTTTCTTT. It yields the protein CASGLYAMGQKMNTEAFF.

A single count supports this clone. This chain joins TRBV25-1 and TRBJ1-3, with 10 bases fitting TRBD1. V lost 10 bases to trimming and J lost 3 bases; unmatched junction nucleotides: 6. The germline gives CDR1 MGHDK, CDR2 SYGVNS. This CDR3 has 14 residues. DNA for the CDR3: TGTGCCACGGGACAGGGGAAAGGTGGAAACACCATATATTTT. Translated: CATGQGKGGNTIYF.

The genes are TRBV3-1 (or the pseudogene TRBV3-2) and TRBJ1-1, with 8 bases lining up with TRBD1. V shed 1 base and J 1 base; nucleotides not matched to a gene: 2. From germline, CDR1 is LGHDT and CDR2 YNNKEL (reference sequence). The CDR3 length is 15 residues. In nucleotides, the CDR3 is TGTGCCAGCAGCCAAGGAGGGACAGGGAACACTGAAGCTTTCTTT. Amino acids: CASSQGGTGNTEAFF.

This clone was seen only once. This chain joins TRBV29-1 and TRBJ2-1; D is ambiguous. Germline assignment: CDR1 SQVTM and CDR2 ANQGSEA. The CDR3 runs to 10 residues. Trimming took 6 bases from V and 9 from J, leaving 9 bases between them. CDR3 sequence reads: CSVTLGEQFF. The CDR3 coding sequence is TGCAGCGTGACGCTAGGTGAGCAGTTCTTC.

J is TRBJ2-4 and V is TRBV27, with D perhaps TRBD1 (5 bases). The V gene lost 2 bases and the J gene lost 2 bases, with 7 bases spanning the gap. Germline loops: CDR1 MNHEY, CDR2 SMNVEV (reference sequence). The CDR3 is made up of 14 amino acids. Written as DNA, the CDR3 is TGTGCCAGCAGTTTACAGGGAACCAAAAACATTCAGTACTTC. This gives the protein CASSLQGTKNIQYF.

The V gene is TRBV6-6, the J gene TRBJ1-2; tentatively, D is TRBD1 (6 bases). The ends were cut back, 4 bases at V and 4 bases at J, with 16 bases in the middle. Germline values: CDR1 MNHNY, CDR2 SVGAGI (reference sequence). CDR3 size: 15 residues. CDR3 protein: CASSSRFEGVYGYTF. The CDR3 DNA reads as TGTGCCAGCAGTTCCCGGTTCGAGGGGGTCTATGGCTACACCTTC.

The gene calls are TRBV3-1 (or the pseudogene TRBV3-2) and TRBJ2-5; D might be TRBD2 (6 bases). Germline-derived CDR1 and CDR2 are LGHDT and YNNKEL (reference sequence). Trimming stripped 4 bases from V and 5 bases from J, with 17 bases between. This CDR3 comprises 15 residues. CDR3 residues: CASSPSTGSYETQYF. The CDR3, as DNA: TGTGCCAGCAGCCCTTCCACCGGGAGTTATGAGACCCAGTACTTC.

This chain joins TRBV11-2 and TRBJ2-7; TRBD1 agrees at 7 bases. Germline CDR1 SGHAT, CDR2 FQNNGV. Trimming took 5 bases from V and 5 from J; bases not matched to a gene: 12. This CDR3 is built from 15 residues. CDR3 region: CASSPANRGTHEQYF. The CDR3 coding sequence is TGTGCCAGCAGCCCGGCCAACAGGGGAACTCACGAGCAGTACTTC.

This chain connects TRBV9 to TRBJ2-2; D might be TRBD2 (6 bases). This CDR3 has 17 residues. Trimming took off 7 bases at V and 1 base at J, with 20 bases between the two ends. CDR1 is SGDLS and CDR2 is YYNGEE in the germline V gene. Here the CDR3 reads CASGGWASVMNTGELFF. The CDR3 coding sequence is TGTGCCAGCGGGGGTTGGGCTAGCGTCATGAACACCGGGGAGCTGTTTTTT.

The sample holds one count of this clone. V usage is TRBV6-2 or TRBV6-3 and J usage is TRBJ2-2; a possible D gene is TRBD2 (5 bases). Germline V gives CDR1 MNHEY, CDR2 SVGEGT. Trimming removed 2 bases from V and 3 bases from J, with 10 bases in between. This CDR3 is 15 amino acids long. CDR3 bases: TGTGCCAGCAGTTACCTCGGAGGTGACACCGGGGAGCTGTTTTTT. Encoded protein: CASSYLGGDTGELFF.

J is TRBJ2-5 and V is TRBV7-9; 9 bases line up with TRBD2. The CDR3 extends over 19 amino acids. V shed 3 bases, J shed 4 bases, and the junction held 18 bases outside the gene matches. Germline lookup yields CDR1 SEHNR and CDR2 FQNEAQ (reference sequence). CDR3 bases: TGTGCCAGCAGCTTCCTCGGCGGACTAGCGCTAACTCTGCGAGAGACCCAGTACTTC. Its protein product is CASSFLGGLALTLRETQYF.

This clone was seen once. The chain joins TRBV7-7 to TRBJ2-1; a weak D match, TRBD1 (5 bases). From germline, CDR1 is SSHAT and CDR2 FNYEAQ (reference sequence). Trimming shortened V by 5 bases and J by 8 bases, and 16 bases separated the two germline ends. This CDR3 comprises 14 residues. In DNA form, the CDR3 reads TGTGCCAGCAGCCCCTACTTAACAGGCGATGAGCAGTTCTTC. The encoded protein is CASSPYLTGDEQFF.

The chain couples TRBV12-3 or TRBV12-4 to TRBJ1-1, with D possibly being TRBD1 (5 bases). Trimming removed 8 bases from V and 4 bases from J, with 14 bases in between. The CDR3 totals 13 residues. The CDR3 region has the DNA TGTGCCAGCGGAAAGGGGAGGGGCACTGAAGCTTTCTTT. Protein sequence: CASGKGRGTEAFF.